This is a list of T cell receptor beta chains from one sample in a study of blood T cell repertoires in COVID-19. TCRdb's table, derived via immunoSEQ multiplex PCR, lists solely in-frame clones and lacks some. The table has about 99,000 clones, about 83% seen once. Sample: peripheral blood. These receptors originate from an older man with active or convalescent COVID-19. CDR3s include the opening cysteine and the closing phenylalanine or tryptophan. Each record gives: CDR3 protein, CDR3 DNA, CDR3 length, J gene, clone size, V gene, D gene. The D gene is left open where the match is weak. Clone size is shown for a subset of rows, as once, few, many or a class of expanded clone.

CDR3: CASSTGQGSNTGELFF
DNA: TGTGCCAGTAGTACAGGACAGGGATCGAACACCGGGGAGCTGTTTTTT
length: 16
J: TRBJ2-2
size: few
V: TRBV19
D: TRBD1

CDR3: CASSLGGWNTEAFF
DNA: TGTGCCAGCAGTTTAGGCGGATGGAACACTGAAGCTTTCTTT
length: 14
J: TRBJ1-1
size: once
V: TRBV28
D: .

CDR3: CASKRTSGGTDTQYF
DNA: TGTGCCAGCAAGAGGACTAGCGGGGGAACAGATACGCAGTATTTT
length: 15
J: TRBJ2-3
size: .
V: TRBV2
D: TRBD2

CDR3: CASSYQPARGQETQYF
DNA: TGTGCCAGCAGTTACCAGCCGGCCAGGGGCCAAGAGACCCAGTACTTC
length: 16
J: TRBJ2-5
size: .
V: TRBV6-5
D: .

CDR3: CASRPTIKQETQYF
DNA: TGTGCCAGCAGACCAACAATTAAACAAGAGACCCAGTACTTC
length: 14
J: TRBJ2-5
size: .
V: TRBV11-2
D: .

CDR3: CASSYRSGGNTEAFF
DNA: TGTGCCAGCAGCTATCGCTCCGGGGGGAACACTGAAGCTTTCTTT
length: 15
J: TRBJ1-1
size: .
V: TRBV7-2
D: .

CDR3: CAGSQGYSGNTIYF
DNA: TGTGCCGGCTCACAGGGTTACTCTGGAAACACCATATATTTT
length: 14
J: TRBJ1-3
size: .
V: TRBV2
D: .

CDR3: CASSRDRGRTEAFF
DNA: TGTGCCAGCAGTAGGGACAGGGGGCGGACTGAAGCTTTCTTT
length: 14
J: TRBJ1-1
size: .
V: TRBV6-1
D: TRBD1

CDR3: CASSRRGQETQYF
DNA: TGTGCCAGCAGCCGCCGAGGGCAAGAGACCCAGTACTTC
length: 13
J: TRBJ2-5
size: .
V: TRBV3-1/TRBV3-2
D: .

CDR3: CASSPLGLAGSYEQYF
DNA: TGTGCCAGCAGCCCCCTCGGCCTAGCGGGGAGCTACGAGCAGTACTTC
length: 16
J: TRBJ2-7
size: .
V: TRBV5-8
D: TRBD2

CDR3: CASSYQGASEAFF
DNA: TGTGCCAGCAGTTATCAGGGGGCCAGTGAAGCTTTCTTT
length: 13
J: TRBJ1-1
size: once
V: TRBV6-6
D: TRBD1

CDR3: CASSEQVFSYEQYF
DNA: TGTGCCAGCAGTGAACAGGTGTTCTCCTACGAGCAGTACTTC
length: 14
J: TRBJ2-7
size: .
V: TRBV2
D: .

CDR3: CASSTQGGHTPYEQYF
DNA: TGTGCCAGCAGTACCCAAGGGGGTCATACCCCATACGAGCAGTACTTC
length: 16
J: TRBJ2-7
size: few
V: TRBV28
D: .

CDR3: CASRTGGGNQPQHF
DNA: TGTGCCAGCAGGACAGGGGGTGGCAATCAGCCCCAGCATTTT
length: 14
J: TRBJ1-5
size: .
V: TRBV2
D: TRBD1

CDR3: CSVGANYGYTF
DNA: TGCAGCGTCGGGGCTAACTATGGCTACACCTTC
length: 11
J: TRBJ1-2
size: .
V: TRBV29-1
D: .

CDR3: CASSATGTSGGYNEQFF
DNA: TGTGCCAGCAGCGCCACCGGGACTAGCGGGGGGTACAATGAGCAGTTCTTC
length: 17
J: TRBJ2-1
size: .
V: TRBV9
D: TRBD2

CDR3: CSARRDTEAFF
DNA: TGCAGTGCTAGACGAGACACTGAAGCTTTCTTT
length: 11
J: TRBJ1-1
size: .
V: TRBV20-1
D: .

CDR3: CSVDRGEQYF
DNA: TGCAGTGTTGACAGGGGAGAGCAGTACTTC
length: 10
J: TRBJ2-7
size: .
V: TRBV20-1
D: TRBD1

CDR3: CAWSGPWSTEAFF
DNA: TGTGCCTGGAGTGGTCCCTGGAGCACTGAAGCTTTCTTT
length: 13
J: TRBJ1-1
size: .
V: TRBV30
D: .

CDR3: CASSYMQGGETQYF
DNA: TGTGCCAGCAGTTACATGCAGGGAGGAGAGACCCAGTACTTC
length: 14
J: TRBJ2-5
size: .
V: TRBV6-2/TRBV6-3
D: .

CDR3: CASSLGGYSGNTIYF
DNA: TGTGCCAGCAGTCTCGGGGGGTACAGTGGAAACACCATATATTTT
length: 15
J: TRBJ1-3
size: .
V: TRBV6-6
D: .

CDR3: CASSLGLDSNEQFF
DNA: TGTGCCAGCAGCTTGGGCCTAGACAGCAATGAGCAGTTCTTC
length: 14
J: TRBJ2-1
size: .
V: TRBV5-4
D: .

CDR3: CASSSPGYSNQPQHF
DNA: TGTGCCAGCAGTTCCCCGGGATATAGCAATCAGCCCCAGCATTTT
length: 15
J: TRBJ1-5
size: .
V: TRBV28
D: .

CDR3: CASSSLNLYNSPLHF
DNA: TGTGCCAGCAGTTCACTAAATCTCTATAATTCACCCCTCCACTTT
length: 15
J: TRBJ1-6
size: .
V: TRBV27
D: .

CDR3: CASSESGGGHYGYTF
DNA: TGTGCCAGCAGTGAATCCGGCGGGGGGCACTATGGCTACACCTTC
length: 15
J: TRBJ1-2
size: .
V: TRBV6-1
D: .

CDR3: CASSPSQTSGSYEQYF
DNA: TGTGCCAGCAGCCCGTCGCAGACTAGCGGCTCCTACGAGCAGTACTTC
length: 16
J: TRBJ2-7
size: few
V: TRBV7-8
D: TRBD2